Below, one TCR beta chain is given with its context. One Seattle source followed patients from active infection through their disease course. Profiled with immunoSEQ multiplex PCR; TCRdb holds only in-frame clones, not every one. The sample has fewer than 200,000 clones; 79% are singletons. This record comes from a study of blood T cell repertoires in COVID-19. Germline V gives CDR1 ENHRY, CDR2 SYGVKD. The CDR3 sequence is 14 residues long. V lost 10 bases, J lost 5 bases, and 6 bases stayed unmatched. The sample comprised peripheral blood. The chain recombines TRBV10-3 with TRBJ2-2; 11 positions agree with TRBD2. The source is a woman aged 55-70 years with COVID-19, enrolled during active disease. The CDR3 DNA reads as TGTGCCACCATAGCGGGGGGGCAGACCGGGGAGCTGTTTTTT. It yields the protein CATIAGGQTGELFF.